The rows below give T cell receptor beta chains drawn from one sample of a study of OX40 agonist ivuxolimab in advanced cancers. Sequencing used immunoSEQ multiplex PCR; TCRdb keeps in-frame clones, though not all of them. The sample carries some 64,000 clones, more than 85% recorded once. Sequencing was performed on CD4+ or CD8+ T cells sorted from blood, taken in a trial of the OX40 agonist ivuxolimab. The receptors come from an adult with an advanced solid tumor such as melanoma, head and neck, liver or kidney cancer. Both conserved end residues are part of each CDR3. A D gene is named only where the DNA matches it firmly. Some rows have no size entry. The others give once, few or many, or a class for an expanded clone.

>NA|TRBJ2-2|NA|TRBV10-1
CASSESSDTGELFF
TGCGCCAGCAGTGAGTCGTCAGATACCGGGGAGCTGTTTTTT
>NA|TRBJ2-5|NA|TRBV29-1
CSVNSDAGETQYF
TGCAGCGTTAACAGCGACGCGGGAGAGACCCAGTACTTC
>NA|TRBJ2-1|NA|TRBV27
CASSFLGGSYNEQFF
TGTGCCAGCAGTTTTTTGGGGGGCTCCTACAATGAGCAGTTCTTC
>NA|TRBJ2-5|NA|TRBV18
CASSPPTGTQETQYF
TGTGCCAGCTCACCACCGACAGGTACCCAAGAGACCCAGTACTTC
>NA|TRBJ2-2|TRBD2|TRBV5-1
CASSLAGTSVTGELFF
TGCGCCAGCAGCTTAGCCGGGACTAGCGTCACCGGGGAGCTGTTTTTT
>NA|TRBJ2-5|NA|TRBV5-4
CASGLTQGGRETQYF
TGTGCCAGTGGCCTGACGCAGGGGGGTAGGGAGACCCAGTACTTC
>NA|TRBJ2-3|TRBD2|TRBV2
CASGTSGGTDTQYF
TGTGCCAGTGGGACTAGCGGAGGCACAGATACGCAGTATTTT
>NA|TRBJ1-4|NA|TRBV6-6
CASSPPLTVEKLFF
TGTGCCAGCAGCCCTCCCCTCACAGTCGAAAAACTGTTTTTT
>NA|TRBJ1-2|NA|TRBV5-4
CASSPRRDNYGYTF
TGTGCCAGCAGCCCCCGGAGGGACAACTATGGCTACACCTTC
>NA|TRBJ1-6|TRBD1|TRBV30
CAWRGDSNSPLHF
TGTGCCTGGAGGGGGGACAGCAATTCACCCCTCCACTTT
>once|TRBJ2-1|NA|TRBV7-8
CASSLNRDPRNEQFF
TGTGCCAGCAGCTTAAACAGGGATCCCAGAAATGAGCAGTTCTTC
>NA|TRBJ2-7|NA|TRBV2
CASRQAAYEQYF
TGTGCCAGCAGACAGGCCGCCTACGAGCAGTACTTC
>once|TRBJ2-3|TRBD1|TRBV5-1
CASSLDGRGHADTQYF
TGCGCCAGCAGCTTGGATGGCAGGGGGCACGCAGATACGCAGTATTTT
>NA|TRBJ1-4|NA|TRBV9
CASSAHRDGDEKLFF
TGTGCCAGCAGCGCACACAGGGATGGCGATGAAAAACTGTTTTTT
>NA|TRBJ1-6|NA|TRBV4-1
CASSPTLVAGAPLHF
TGCGCCAGCAGCCCGACCTTAGTGGCGGGGGCACCCCTCCACTTT